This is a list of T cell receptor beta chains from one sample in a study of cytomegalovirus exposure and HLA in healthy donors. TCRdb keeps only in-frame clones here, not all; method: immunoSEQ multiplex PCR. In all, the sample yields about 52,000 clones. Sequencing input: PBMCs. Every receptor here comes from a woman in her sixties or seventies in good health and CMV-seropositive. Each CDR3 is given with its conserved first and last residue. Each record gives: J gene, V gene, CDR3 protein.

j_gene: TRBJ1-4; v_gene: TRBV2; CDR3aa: CASSEGRGGSEKLFF
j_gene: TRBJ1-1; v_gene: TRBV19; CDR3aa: CASSIARGTEAFF
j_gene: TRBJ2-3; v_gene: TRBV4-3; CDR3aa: CASSTSSTDTQYF
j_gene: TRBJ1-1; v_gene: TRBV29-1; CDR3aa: CSVDTELNTEAFF
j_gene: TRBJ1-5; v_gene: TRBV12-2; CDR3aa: CASRNLYSNQPQHF
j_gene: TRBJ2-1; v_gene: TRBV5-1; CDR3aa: CASSRGTSANGDNEQFF
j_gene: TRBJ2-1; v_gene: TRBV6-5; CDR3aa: CASSGGEEPYNEQFF
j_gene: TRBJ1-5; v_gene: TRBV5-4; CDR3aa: CASSLVGEGTQHF
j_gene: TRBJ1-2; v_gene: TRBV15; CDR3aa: CATSRDSQGSYGYTF
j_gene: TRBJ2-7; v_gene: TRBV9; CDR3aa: CASSVGFTPSSGEQYF
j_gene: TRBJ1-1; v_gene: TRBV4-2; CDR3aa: CASSQGGAMNTEAFF
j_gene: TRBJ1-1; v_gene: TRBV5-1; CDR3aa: CASSLDGANTEAFF
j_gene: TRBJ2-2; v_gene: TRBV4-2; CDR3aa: CASSQEGRGTGELFF
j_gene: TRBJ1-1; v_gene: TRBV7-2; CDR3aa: CASSFMTGNTEAFF
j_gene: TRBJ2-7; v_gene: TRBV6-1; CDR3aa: CASRGTGADEQYF
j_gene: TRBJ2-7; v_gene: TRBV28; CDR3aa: CASNYQGYEQYF
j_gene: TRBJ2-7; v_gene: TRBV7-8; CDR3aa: CASSLGGTPYEQYF
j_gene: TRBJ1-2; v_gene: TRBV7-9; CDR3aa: CASTGQGTDGYTF
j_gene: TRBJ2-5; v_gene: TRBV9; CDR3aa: CASSSRLAGGQETQYF
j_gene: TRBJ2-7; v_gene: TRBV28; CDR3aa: CASSSRQAGDYYEQYF
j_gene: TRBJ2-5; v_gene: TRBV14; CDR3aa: CASSQGAAGRETQYF
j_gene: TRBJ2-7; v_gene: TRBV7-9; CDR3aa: CASSSSGQGMNEQYF
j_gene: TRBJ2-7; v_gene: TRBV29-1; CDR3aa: CSVPAGQGFDEQYF
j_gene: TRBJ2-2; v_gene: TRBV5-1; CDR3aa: CASGTGSTGELFF
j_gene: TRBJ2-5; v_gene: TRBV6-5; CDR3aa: CASSYLYSGETQYF
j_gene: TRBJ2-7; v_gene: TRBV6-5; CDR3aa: CTSSSPGHKGEQYF
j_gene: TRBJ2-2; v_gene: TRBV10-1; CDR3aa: CASSMAAGELFF
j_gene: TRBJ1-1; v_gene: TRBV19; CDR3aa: CASSPFYRGNTEAFF
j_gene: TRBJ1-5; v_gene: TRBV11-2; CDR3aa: CASSLYAGANQPQHF
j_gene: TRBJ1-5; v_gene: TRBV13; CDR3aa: CASSSGTGNGQPQHF
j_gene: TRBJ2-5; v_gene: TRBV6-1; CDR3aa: CASSVSRSLAETQYF
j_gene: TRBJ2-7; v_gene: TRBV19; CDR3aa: CASSIKDRSGAYEQYF
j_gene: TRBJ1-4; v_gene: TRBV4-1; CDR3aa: CASSPDPGTNEKLFF
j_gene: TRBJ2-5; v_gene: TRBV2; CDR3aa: CASGTRRETQYF
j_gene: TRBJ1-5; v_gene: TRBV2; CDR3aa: CASSELAGNQPQHF
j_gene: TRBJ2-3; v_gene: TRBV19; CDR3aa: CASSIPGDTQYF
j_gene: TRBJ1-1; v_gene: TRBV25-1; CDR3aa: CASMLTGLNTEAFF
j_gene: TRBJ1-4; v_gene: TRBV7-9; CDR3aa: CASSARLGQGNEKLFF
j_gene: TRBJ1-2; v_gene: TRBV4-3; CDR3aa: CASSQDYGQGIYGYTF
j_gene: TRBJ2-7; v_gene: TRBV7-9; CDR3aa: CASSPRASGAVEQYF
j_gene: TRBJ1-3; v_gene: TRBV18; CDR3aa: CASSPQEDAASSGNTIYF
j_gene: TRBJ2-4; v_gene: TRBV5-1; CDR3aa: CASRPGQGSPKNIQYF
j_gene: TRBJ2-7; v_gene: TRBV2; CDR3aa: CASSSPGQGAYEQYF
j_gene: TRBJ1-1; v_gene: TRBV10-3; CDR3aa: CATIQGADTEAFF
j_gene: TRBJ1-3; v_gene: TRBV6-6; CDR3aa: CASSYGTVSGNTIYF
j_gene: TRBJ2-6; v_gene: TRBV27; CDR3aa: CASSYGSLSGANVLTF
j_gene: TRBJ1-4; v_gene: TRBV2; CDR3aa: CASSRTGIATNEKLFF